The sequence of this TCR beta chain was determined in a study of regulatory T cells in long-lasting Graves disease. Whole-study context: For a period under 3 months, newly diagnosed Graves' patients had taken antithyroid drugs.

General study findings and limits: Less diverse TCR repertoires were seen in persistent Graves' patients than in newly diagnosed ones.

There are many counts of this clonotype. Antigen specificity is unknown. Library construction for TCR beta used iRepertoire HTBI primers and Arm-PCR of CDR3 regions. Authors' processing steps: Samples collectively showed 62 TRBV and approximately 15 TRBJ segments. MiXCR, run by TCRdb on the multiplex PCR reads, gives a single entry per CDR3 protein. These V and J calls derive from TCRdb rather than the authors' analysis. The sample includes 530,000 or so distinct CDR3 sequences, 15% to 20% of them seen just once. The time point: newly diagnosed GD, antithyroid drugs for less than 3 months. Preparation of the TCR library used RNA extracted from PBMCs. The CDR3 has 11 residues. In germline, CDR1 is GTSNPN, CDR2 SVGIG (reference sequence). Trimming removed 5 bases at V and 11 bases at J, with 15 bases between. The same data also contributed to another study, on T cells in Graves' hyperthyroidism and ophthalmopathy.

This sequence joins TRBV30 and TRBJ1-1; D is unclear. Sequenced material: peripheral blood mononuclear cells (PBMCs), taken at new diagnosis, from a patient treated with antithyroid drugs. The TCR originated in a man between 18 and 29 years old with Graves disease. CDR3 sequence (DNA): TGTGCCTGGGGAGGACCCCGAGCGGCTTTCTTT. Translated, it gives CAWGGPRAAFF.